A single sample is the source of the 4 T cell receptor gamma chains below, sequenced in a study of gamma-delta chains in newborns, infants, children. TCRdb applied CATT to the reads for clone calling. The sample shows about 2,200 gamma-chain clones, 25% to 30% of them seen only once. What was sequenced was blood. The receptors were gathered from a child who was a newborn, infant or young child, either healthy, febrile or measles-vaccinated (not recorded which).

This clone is medium-sized within its sample. The chain is built from TRGV5 and TRGJ1 or TRGJ2. Looked up from germline, CDR1 is VINAFY and CDR2 is YDVSNSKD. The V gene end was trimmed by 0 bases and the J gene end by 7 bases; junction bases not matched to a gene: 3. The CDR3 covers 12 residues. CDR3 sequence reads: CATWDRRYKKLF. Written as DNA, the CDR3 is TGTGCCACCTGGGACAGGCGCTATAAGAAACTCTTT.

By frequency in the sample, this clone is medium-sized. Other DNA sequences from this sample encode an identical CDR3 as well. The rearrangement uses TRGV9 and TRGJP. This CDR3 region has 17 residues. The germline CDR1 and CDR2 sequences are GITISATS and ISYDGTV (reference sequence). V trimming: 1 base; J trimming: 4 bases; junction bases outside the gene matches: 4. The CDR3 DNA reads TGTGCCTTGTGGGAGGTAGGACAAGAGTTGGGCAAAAAAATCAAGGTATTT. Residues: CALWEVGQELGKKIKVF.

The V call is TRGV8, the J call TRGJ1 or TRGJ2. From germline, CDR1 is VENAVY and CDR2 YDSYNSRV. The CDR3 length is 14 residues. The junction had 3 bases not matched to a gene; V was cut back by 0 bases and J by 1 base. CDR3 sequence reads: CATWDRPNYYKKLF. In nucleotides, the CDR3 is TGTGCCACCTGGGATAGGCCCAATTATTATAAGAAACTCTTT.

A word on this clone: At one end the junction does not follow the germline gene, possibly because of a read error. This chain joins TRGV2 and TRGJ1 or TRGJ2. CDR1 and CDR2 (germline): EGSNGY, YDSYNSKV. CDR3 length: 11 amino acids. CDR3 region: CANWDGRKKLF. The CDR3 nucleotides are TGTGCCAACTGGGACGGGCGGAAGAAACTCTTT.